This T cell receptor (beta chain) was retrieved from a study of regulatory T cells in long-lasting Graves disease. Relying on iRepertoire HTBI primers and Arm-PCR of CDR3 regions, the team built TCR beta libraries. TCRdb reanalysed the multiplex PCR reads using MiXCR and keeps one entry per CDR3 protein. The sample yields around 250,000 distinct CDR3 sequences, 18% seen once. Time point of the sample: newly diagnosed GD, antithyroid drugs for less than 3 months. Preparation of the TCR library used RNA extracted from PBMCs. The CDR3 runs to 15 residues. Germline CDR1 is PRHDT and CDR2 is FYEKMQ (reference sequence). With 3 bases removed from V and 0 bases from J, the gap between germline ends came to 10 bases. This clonotype was counted ten times or more. This same sample was also part of a study on T cells in Graves' hyperthyroidism and ophthalmopathy.

The sample consisted of peripheral blood mononuclear cells (PBMCs), taken at new diagnosis, from a patient treated with antithyroid drugs. The rearrangement joins TRBV13 to TRBJ2-3; D is ambiguous. This clonotype was sampled from a woman younger than 45 with Graves disease. The CDR3 DNA follows: TGTGCCAGCAGCTTCCGGCCCCTAAGCACAGATACGCAGTATTTT. This encodes CASSFRPLSTDTQYF.